Following are 11 T cell receptor beta chains from one sample sequenced in a study of CD8+CD57+ T cells in acquired aplastic anemia. TCR beta VDJ and CDR3 profiles were obtained from a genomic DNA template. A single record per CDR3 protein comes from TCRdb applying MiXCR to the reads. The table records 35,000 to 45,000 distinct CDR3 sequences, 65% to 70% of them present only once. Sequenced input: sorted CD4+, CD8+, or CD8+CD57+ T cells (not recorded which) from PBMCs. The receptors were gathered from a human donor in good health, serving as a control.

The chain combines TRBV10-1 with TRBJ2-3; TRBD2 matches at 7 bases. Trimming at V came to 9 bases and at J to 7 bases, leaving 19 bases not matched to a gene. From germline, CDR1 is WNHNN and CDR2 SYGVQD (reference sequence). The CDR3 contains 16 residues. Here the CDR3 DNA reads TGCGCCAGGGTCAATGGTGTGGGACTAAGATGTTATACGCAGTATTTT. Amino acids: CARVNGVGLRCYTQYF.

The chain combines TRBV7-6 with TRBJ1-5; 9 nucleotides agree with TRBD1. The germline V gene has CDR1 SGHVS and CDR2 FNYEAQ. The CDR3 loop spans 14 amino acids. Trimming removed 3 bases from V and 4 bases from J; junction bases left unmatched: 1. As DNA, the CDR3 is TGTGCCAGCAGCTTGGGACAGGGAAATCAGCCCCAGCATTTT. As protein: CASSLGQGNQPQHF.

This clonotype has at least ten counts. CDR3 sequence (DNA): TGTGCCAGCAGCCCTAGCGGGGGGGATTACGAGCAGTACTTC. Encoded protein: CASSPSGGDYEQYF. The chain joins TRBV9 to TRBJ2-7; 12 bases are a match to TRBD2. This CDR3 is 14 amino acids long. Germline CDR1 SGDLS, CDR2 YYNGEE. The junction had 3 bases not matched to a gene; V was cut back by 4 bases and J by 4 bases.

The genes are TRBV9 and TRBJ1-6, with a tentative D call TRBD1 (5 bases). The CDR3 totals 16 residues. The V and J ends lost 0 bases and 9 bases respectively, with 16 bases between them. The germline gives CDR1 SGDLS, CDR2 YYNGEE. CDR3 sequence reads: CASSVGGEGMRSPLHF. The CDR3 DNA reads TGTGCCAGCAGCGTAGGCGGGGAGGGGATGCGTTCACCCCTCCACTTT.

The V call is TRBV29-1, the J call TRBJ2-7, with unresolved D. This CDR3 comprises 11 residues. Germline V gives CDR1 SQVTM, CDR2 ANQGSEA. Trimming took off 4 bases at V and 7 bases at J, with 11 bases between the two ends. In DNA form, the CDR3 reads TGCAGCGTTGGAACCTCCCTGGAGCAGTACTTC. Protein product: CSVGTSLEQYF.

V and J are TRBV10-1 and TRBJ2-5; no clear D gene. The V gene lost 4 bases and the J gene lost 1 base, with 13 bases spanning the gap. The germline V gene encodes CDR1 WNHNN and CDR2 SYGVQD (reference sequence). CDR3 length: 15 amino acids. The CDR3 is CASSVSPSPQETQYF. The CDR3 DNA follows: TGCGCCAGCAGTGTTAGCCCCTCGCCCCAAGAGACCCAGTACTTC.

This sequence joins TRBV7-2 and TRBJ2-7; unclear D gene. The germline V and J ends were trimmed by 4 bases and 4 bases, with 8 bases remaining between them. Germline V lookup: CDR1 SGHTA, CDR2 FQGNSA. CDR3 length: 12 amino acids. CDR3 protein: CASSSTEYEQYF. The CDR3, as DNA: TGTGCCAGCAGCTCAACAGAGTACGAGCAGTACTTC.

The J gene is TRBJ2-6, the V gene TRBV29-1; D is undetermined. The CDR3 extends over 14 amino acids. Germline CDR1 reads SQVTM; CDR2 reads ANQGSEA. CDR3 nucleotide sequence: TGCAGGGTGGACGGATCCTCTGGGGCCAACGTCCTGACTTTC. Protein product: CRVDGSSGANVLTF.

The chain is built from TRBV11-1 and TRBJ2-3, with TRBD1 matching 12 bases. Germline V gene lookup returns CDR1 SGHAT and CDR2 FQDESV (reference sequence). The CDR3 has 20 amino acids. The junction had 13 bases not matched to a gene; V was cut back by 0 bases and J by 3 bases. In DNA, the CDR3 is TGTGCCAGCAGCTTAGCCCTAGGGACAGGGGGCAATTTGGAAACAGATACGCAGTATTTT. Translating gives CASSLALGTGGNLETDTQYF.

By sample share, this clonotype is medium-sized (0.01 to 0.1%). This chain connects TRBV7-2 to TRBJ2-7; D gene uncertain. Germline CDR1 SGHTA, CDR2 FQGNSA. Trimming left V 1 base short and J 7 bases short, with 5 bases between. The CDR3 has 11 amino acids. As DNA, the CDR3 is TGTGCCAGCAGCTTAGAGGTTGAGCAGTACTTC. Its protein product is CASSLEVEQYF.

By sample share, this clonotype is medium-sized. DNA for the CDR3: TGCAGTGCCGGGGACTCACTGTTTCGGGAGACCCAGTACTTC. Translating it yields CSAGDSLFRETQYF. This chain connects TRBV20-1 to TRBJ2-5, with a possible D match to TRBD2 (6 bases). The V and J ends lost 6 bases and 5 bases respectively, with 19 bases between them. Germline V gene sequence: CDR1 DFQATT, CDR2 SNEGSKA (reference sequence). The CDR3 extends over 14 amino acids.